This T cell receptor (beta chain) was sequenced in a study of T-cell memory formation after mild COVID-19. Study-level background: TCR clustering was largely donor specific.

The V gene's germline CDR1 is LNHDA and CDR2 SQIVND (reference sequence). The junction had 13 bases not matched to a gene; V was cut back by 10 bases and J by 6 bases. This CDR3 comprises 14 residues. TCRdb reanalysed the 5' RACE reads using MiXCR and keeps one entry per CDR3 protein. The table has around 340,000 distinct CDR3 sequences, 14% seen once. This clonotype was counted many times. The sample was PBMCs or a T cell subset sorted from them (not recorded which). The source of this sequence is a man between 18 and 29 years old who had mild COVID-19 (a few samples of this study predate the infection). Cell type and time point are not known. The rearrangement links TRBV19 to TRBJ1-1; 8 bases align to TRBD1. In DNA form, the CDR3 reads TGTGCCACTCGACAGGGGCCGCAACCACCTGAAGCTTTCTTT. Its translation: CATRQGPQPPEAFF. The full variable domain, rest sourced from reference TRBV19 and TRBJ1-1, is DGGITQSPKYLFRKEGQNVTLSCEQNLNHDAMYWYRQDPGQGLRLIYYSQIVNDFQKGDIAEGYSVSREKKESFPLTVTSAQKNPTAFYLCATRQGPQPPEAFFGQGTRLTVV.